This record concerns one T cell receptor (beta chain) sequence. These data originate in a study of technical replicates of blood from a few donors. This table comes from immunoSEQ multiplex PCR, and its TCRdb copy is limited to in-frame clones, with some not included. The sample carries roughly 81,000 clones, 95% to 98% recorded once. J gave up 6 bases and V 5 bases, and 5 bases lay outside the gene matches. The CDR3 covers 14 residues. Germline-derived CDR1 and CDR2 are SEHNR and FQNEAQ (reference sequence). The sequence was collected from a human donor in good health. This chain connects TRBV7-9 to TRBJ2-7; 12 positions agree with TRBD1. The sequenced sample was T cells isolated from PBMCs. The CDR3 protein is CASSPGTGGTEQYF. DNA of the CDR3: TGTGCCAGCAGCCCTGGGACAGGGGGCACCGAGCAGTACTTC.